The present entry profiles one T cell receptor (beta chain) with its context. Its antigen is not identified. From germline, CDR1 is SGDLS and CDR2 YYNGEE. CDR3 size: 13 residues. V lost 0 bases and J 3 bases, leaving 7 bases between the germline ends. These data originate in a study of post-analysis software for immune sequencing data. Researchers reported that TCR beta cDNA libraries carried unique molecular identifiers. Each CDR3 protein gets one entry after TCRdb re-called the PCR reads with MiXCR. The sample comprises 450,000 or so distinct CDR3 sequences, nearly 45% of which are singletons, and 12% rests with the top ten. Study results and caveats: The normalized Chao1 diversity of multiple sclerosis patients was significantly lower than that of controls. Elevated frequency relative to controls characterized several TRBV segments in patients, TRBV5-6, TRBV5-1 and TRBV20-1 among them.

The TCR comes from a girl between 10 and 17 years old with multiple sclerosis. The chain links TRBV9 to TRBJ2-7; D is ambiguous. Source material: blood. The CDR3: CASSVGPGYEQYF. CDR3 DNA: TGTGCCAGCAGCGTAGGGCCGGGCTACGAGCAGTACTTC. The full variable domain, its missing parts supplied by reference TRBV9 and TRBJ2-7, is DSGVTQTPKHLITATGQRVTLRCSPRSGDLSVYWYQQSLDQGLQFLIQYYNGEERAKGNILERFSAQQFPDLHSELNLSSLELGDSALYFCASSVGPGYEQYFGPGTRLTVT.